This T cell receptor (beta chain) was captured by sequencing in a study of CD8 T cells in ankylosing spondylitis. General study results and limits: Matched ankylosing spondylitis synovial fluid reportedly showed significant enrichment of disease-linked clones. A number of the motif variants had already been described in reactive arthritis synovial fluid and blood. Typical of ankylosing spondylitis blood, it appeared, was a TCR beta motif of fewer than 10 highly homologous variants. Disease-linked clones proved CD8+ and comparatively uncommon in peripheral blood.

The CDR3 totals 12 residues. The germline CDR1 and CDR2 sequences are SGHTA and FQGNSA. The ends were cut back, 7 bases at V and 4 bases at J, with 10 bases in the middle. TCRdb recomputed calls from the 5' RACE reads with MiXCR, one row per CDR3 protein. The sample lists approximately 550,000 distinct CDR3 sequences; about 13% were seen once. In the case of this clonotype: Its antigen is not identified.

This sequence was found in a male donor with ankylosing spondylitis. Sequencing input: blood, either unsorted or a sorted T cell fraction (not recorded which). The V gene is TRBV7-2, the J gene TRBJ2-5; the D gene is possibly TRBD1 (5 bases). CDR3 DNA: TGTGCCAGCACCAGGGTTTCAGAGACCCAGTACTTC. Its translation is CASTRVSETQYF.